This T cell receptor beta chain is drawn from a study of cytomegalovirus exposure and HLA in healthy donors. CDR1 is MNHEY and CDR2 is SMNVEV in the germline V gene (reference sequence). The CDR3 runs to 15 residues. The V gene lost 8 bases and the J gene lost 6 bases, with 21 bases spanning the gap. With 60 Vbeta and 13 Jbeta primers, the PCR was carried out. Sequencing was performed with immunoSEQ multiplex PCR; in TCRdb, only in-frame clones are kept and a portion is missing. The sample lists about 130,000 clones; 76% were seen once. This sequence joins TRBV27 and TRBJ2-3, with D hard to call. Sequencing was done on a sample of PBMCs. This receptor was identified in a female donor in good health and CMV-seropositive. CDR3 residues: CASALLGSDWDTQYF. CDR3 DNA: TGTGCCAGCGCCCTCCTAGGCAGCGATTGGGATACGCAGTATTTT.